This T cell receptor (beta chain) originates from a study of T cell responses to AZD1222 COVID-19 vaccine. Findings and limits, study-wide: Just six or seven AZD1222 recipients tested seropositive at baseline. It was only after the peak T cell response that any repertoires were sampled. It should be noted that donors were predominantly white British and more often female, and clonal diversity was possibly underestimated. Unmutated variant regions are reportedly targeted by nearly half of spike-specific TCRs.

Assay: immunoSEQ multiplex PCR; the TCRdb copy retains only in-frame clones and omits some. The sample records some 150,000 clones, 85% to 95% being singletons. On this clone: The antigen remains undetermined.

The sequence was obtained from an adult in good health. The starting material was peripheral blood, obtained on day 0 of AZD1222 vaccination.

The CDR3 spells CASRDRTLYGYTF. CDR3 DNA sequence: TGTGCCAGCAGGGACAGGACTCTCTATGGCTACACCTTC. The rearrangement joins TRBV5-4 to TRBJ1-2; 7 positions agree with TRBD1. This CDR3 has 13 amino acids. V was pared by 5 bases and J by 4 bases, with 5 bases of the junction left unmatched. Germline V CDR1 and CDR2: SGHNT, YYREEE (reference sequence). Supplemented by reference TRBV5-4 and TRBJ1-2, the full variable domain reads ETGVTQSPTHLIKTRGQQVTLRCSSQSGHNTVSWYQQALGQGPQFIFQYYREEENGRGNFPPRFSGLQFPNYSSELNVNALELDDSALYLCASRDRTLYGYTFGSGTRLTVV.